Each of the 18 T cell receptor beta chains below was sequenced from the same sample in a study of graft-versus-host responses after intestinal transplantation. The repertoire was sequenced with immunoSEQ multiplex PCR; TCRdb's copy has only in-frame clones and lacks some. There are around 37,000 clones in the sample; 80% to 85% occur only once, and about 3.5% lies in the top ten. The sample in question was PBMCs, obtained approximately 1,000 days after transplant. Every receptor here comes from a human patient who received an intestinal transplant, so some T cells may come from the graft donor.

The chain recombines TRBV5-4 with TRBJ2-1; 10 bases are shared with TRBD2. Germline lookup yields CDR1 SGHNT and CDR2 YYREEE (reference sequence). V shed 1 base, J shed 10 bases, and the junction held 11 bases outside the gene matches. This CDR3 comprises 16 residues. CDR3 in amino acids: CASSLLMLAGAGEQFF. The CDR3 DNA reads TGTGCCAGCAGCTTGTTAATGCTAGCGGGAGCGGGAGAGCAGTTCTTC.

In its sample, this clone is medium-sized. The chain joins TRBV6-1 to TRBJ2-5, with 12 positions matching TRBD2. The CDR3 is 15 residues long. Losses at the gene ends were 2 bases for V and 2 bases for J; bases not matched to a gene: 0. The germline V gene encodes CDR1 MNHNS and CDR2 SASEGT. The CDR3 spells CASSELAGGQETQYF. The DNA of the CDR3 is TGTGCCAGCAGTGAACTAGCGGGGGGGCAAGAGACCCAGTACTTC.

V is TRBV15 and J is TRBJ2-1; TRBD1 matches at 7 bases. V trimming: 6 bases; J trimming: 5 bases; junction bases outside the gene matches: 10. Germline V gene lookup returns CDR1 LNHNV and CDR2 YYDKDF (reference sequence). CDR3 size: 15 residues. CDR3 loop: CATREGVGGHNEQFF. In DNA form, the CDR3 reads TGTGCCACCAGAGAGGGGGTAGGGGGCCACAATGAGCAGTTCTTC.

This rearrangement joins TRBV27 to TRBJ2-7; either TRBD1 or TRBD2 may fit D (5 bases each). V gave up 5 bases and J gave up 6 bases, with 23 bases separating them. Germline V gene data show CDR1 as MNHEY and CDR2 as SMNVEV (reference sequence). The CDR3 covers 16 residues. The CDR3, as DNA: TGTGCCAGCAGTCGGACCGCAGGGACCTTCATACGCGAGCAGTACTTC. This encodes CASSRTAGTFIREQYF.

For this clone: The junction shows a germline mismatch at one end, possibly a read error. The rearrangement joins TRBV9 to TRBJ2-3; TRBD2 aligns across 13 bases. Germline-derived CDR1 and CDR2 are SGDLS and YYNGEE. The CDR3 is 18 residues long. The CDR3 coding sequence is TGTGCCAGCAGCGTAGCCCCTTGGACTAGCGGGAGCAGAGATACGCAGTATTTT. Amino acid sequence: CASSVAPWTSGSRDTQYF.

The V call is TRBV15, the J call TRBJ2-5; 11 nucleotides align to TRBD2. Losses at the gene ends were 0 bases for V and 4 bases for J; bases not matched to a gene: 4. The germline gives CDR1 LNHNV, CDR2 YYDKDF (reference sequence). The CDR3 loop spans 16 amino acids. The CDR3 loop reads CATSRDSGRAGETQYF. CDR3 coding DNA: TGTGCCACCAGCAGAGATAGCGGGAGGGCGGGAGAGACCCAGTACTTC.

This chain links TRBV28 with TRBJ1-1; D remains unclear. V lost 10 bases, J lost 0 bases, and 9 bases lay in between. There are 12 residues in the CDR3. From germline, CDR1 is MDHEN and CDR2 SYDVKM. CDR3 DNA sequence: TGTGCCACATCGACGGTGAACACTGAAGCTTTCTTT. Amino acids: CATSTVNTEAFF. Complete variable domain (other parts from reference TRBV28 and TRBJ1-1): DVKVTQSSRYLVKRTGEKVFLECVQDMDHENMFWYRQDPGLGLRLIYFSYDVKMKEKGDIPEGYSVSREKKERFSLILESASTNQTSMYLCATSTVNTEAFFGQGTRLTVV.

The chain recombines TRBV4-1 with TRBJ1-1, with TRBD1 matching 7 bases. This CDR3 is built from 15 residues. Trimming took 1 base from V and 0 from J; bases not matched to a gene: 2. Germline V CDR1 and CDR2: MGHRA, YSYEKL. CDR3 nucleotide sequence: TGCGCCAGCAGCCAAGTCGGGACAGTGAACACTGAAGCTTTCTTT. Translation gives CASSQVGTVNTEAFF.

The chain recombines TRBV6-6 with TRBJ2-3; TRBD1 agrees at 7 bases. V was clipped by 6 bases and J by 6 bases; unmatched bases: 12. Germline CDR1 is MNHNY and CDR2 is SVGAGI (reference sequence). This CDR3 is 15 amino acids long. The DNA of the CDR3 is TGTGCCAGCAGCGACGTAGGGACAGTTTCCGATACGCAGTATTTT. Protein product: CASSDVGTVSDTQYF.

The CDR3 reads CASSPPGGNQPQHF. For the CDR3, the DNA is TGTGCCAGCAGCCCCCCAGGGGGCAATCAGCCCCAGCATTTT. The chain has TRBV6-5 and TRBJ1-5; D perhaps matches TRBD1 (6 bases). Germline V gene sequence: CDR1 MNHEY, CDR2 SVGAGI. The CDR3 contains 14 residues. With 6 bases removed from V and 2 bases from J, the gap between germline ends came to 11 bases.

The chain's CDR3 is CASSPTGGGYGYTF. In DNA form, the CDR3 reads TGTGCCAGCAGTCCTACAGGGGGCGGCTATGGCTACACCTTC. The chain couples TRBV5-4 to TRBJ1-2; 9 positions agree with TRBD1. With 5 bases clipped from V and 4 bases from J, the junction kept 6 bases outside the gene matches. The CDR3 has 14 residues. The germline V gene has CDR1 SGHNT and CDR2 YYREEE (reference sequence).

The J gene is TRBJ2-7, the V gene TRBV9, with 12 nucleotides matching TRBD2. The CDR3 spans 15 residues. CDR1 SGDLS and CDR2 YYNGEE come from the germline V gene. The V gene end was trimmed by 0 bases and the J gene end by 5 bases; junction bases not matched to a gene: 3. The CDR3 coding sequence is TGTGCCAGCAGCGTAGGGACTAGCGGGATGAACGAGCAGTACTTC. This translates into CASSVGTSGMNEQYF.

CDR3 amino acids: CASSFRLDQPYEQYF. As DNA, the CDR3 is TGTGCCAGCAGCTTTCGACTAGATCAACCCTACGAGCAGTACTTC. The rearrangement uses TRBV5-4 and TRBJ2-7, with a weak D call TRBD2 (6 bases). Germline CDR1 SGHNT, CDR2 YYREEE (reference sequence). Trimming pared 2 bases from V and 2 bases from J, leaving 14 bases between. The length of the CDR3 is 15 residues.

This chain uses TRBV5-1 with TRBJ2-2; 9 bases agree with TRBD1. The CDR3 has 15 residues. CDR1 and CDR2 from the germline V gene are SGHRS and YFSETQ. Trimming took 4 bases from V and 6 from J; bases not matched to a gene: 7. CDR3 in DNA: TGCGCCAGCAGCAGCCGGGACAGGGTGTCCGGGGAGCTGTTTTTT. This encodes CASSSRDRVSGELFF.

The gene calls are TRBV7-9 and TRBJ1-1; D unclear. The length of the CDR3 is 13 residues. In germline, CDR1 is SEHNR, CDR2 FQNEAQ (reference sequence). Trimming removed 6 bases from V and 0 bases from J, with 8 bases in between. CDR3 DNA sequence: TGTGCCAGCAGTTCCATGGTGAACACTGAAGCTTTCTTT. As protein: CASSSMVNTEAFF. Based on the CDR3 plus reference TRBV7-9 and TRBJ1-1, the full variable domain is DTGVSQNPRHKITKRGQNVTFRCDPISEHNRLYWYRQTLGQGPEFLTYFQNEAQLEKSRLLSDRFSAERPKGSFSTLEIQRTEQGDSAMYLCASSSMVNTEAFFGQGTRLTVV.

This clone was detected only once. V and J are TRBV2 and TRBJ2-6, with D unresolved. Germline CDR1 is SNHLY and CDR2 is FYNNEI. Trimming removed 5 bases at V and 5 bases at J, with 22 bases between. CDR3 length: 18 amino acids. The CDR3 nucleotides are TGTGCCAGCAGTAAGAGTTGTTACCGATACAGTCGGGCCAACGTCCTGACTTTC. Translating it yields CASSKSCYRYSRANVLTF.

CDR3 DNA sequence: TGTGCCAGCATCAGCGGCAGGGGGATGTCAGATACGCAGTATTTT. This encodes CASISGRGMSDTQYF. J is TRBJ2-3 and V is TRBV6-5; TRBD1 agrees at 7 bases. Germline V gives CDR1 MNHEY, CDR2 SVGAGI. This CDR3 is 15 amino acids long. V dropped 7 bases and J dropped 4; count of bases not matched to a gene: 11.

In DNA form, the CDR3 reads TGTGCCAGCAGCTTGAGACCACCCTATGGCTACACCTTC. This sequence encodes CASSLRPPYGYTF. The chain joins TRBV5-4 to TRBJ1-2, with D hard to call. This CDR3 has 13 residues. V was shortened by 1 base and J by 4 bases, with 8 bases between the two germline ends. CDR1 and CDR2 (germline): SGHNT, YYREEE (reference sequence).